This entry describes one T cell receptor beta chain. The data were produced by immunoSEQ multiplex PCR, yet TCRdb's version contains in-frame clones alone and is incomplete. Counted here are hundreds of thousands of clones, 70% occurring once; the ten biggest clones make up 15%. This specimen comes from a study of cytotoxic CD8 clonotypes in ibrutinib-treated CLL. Germline CDR1 and CDR2: KGHSH and LQKENI. The CDR3 runs 13 residues. V gave up 3 bases and J gave up 5 bases; unmatched junction bases: 3. This TCR derives from a human donor with chronic lymphocytic leukemia. The chain is built from TRBV18 and TRBJ2-5; 7 bases fit TRBD2. The source material was PBMCs, sampled after 24 months of ibrutinib treatment. The DNA for the CDR3 is TGTGCCAGCTCACCTGAGGGAGGGGAGACCCAGTACTTC. Translated: CASSPEGGETQYF.